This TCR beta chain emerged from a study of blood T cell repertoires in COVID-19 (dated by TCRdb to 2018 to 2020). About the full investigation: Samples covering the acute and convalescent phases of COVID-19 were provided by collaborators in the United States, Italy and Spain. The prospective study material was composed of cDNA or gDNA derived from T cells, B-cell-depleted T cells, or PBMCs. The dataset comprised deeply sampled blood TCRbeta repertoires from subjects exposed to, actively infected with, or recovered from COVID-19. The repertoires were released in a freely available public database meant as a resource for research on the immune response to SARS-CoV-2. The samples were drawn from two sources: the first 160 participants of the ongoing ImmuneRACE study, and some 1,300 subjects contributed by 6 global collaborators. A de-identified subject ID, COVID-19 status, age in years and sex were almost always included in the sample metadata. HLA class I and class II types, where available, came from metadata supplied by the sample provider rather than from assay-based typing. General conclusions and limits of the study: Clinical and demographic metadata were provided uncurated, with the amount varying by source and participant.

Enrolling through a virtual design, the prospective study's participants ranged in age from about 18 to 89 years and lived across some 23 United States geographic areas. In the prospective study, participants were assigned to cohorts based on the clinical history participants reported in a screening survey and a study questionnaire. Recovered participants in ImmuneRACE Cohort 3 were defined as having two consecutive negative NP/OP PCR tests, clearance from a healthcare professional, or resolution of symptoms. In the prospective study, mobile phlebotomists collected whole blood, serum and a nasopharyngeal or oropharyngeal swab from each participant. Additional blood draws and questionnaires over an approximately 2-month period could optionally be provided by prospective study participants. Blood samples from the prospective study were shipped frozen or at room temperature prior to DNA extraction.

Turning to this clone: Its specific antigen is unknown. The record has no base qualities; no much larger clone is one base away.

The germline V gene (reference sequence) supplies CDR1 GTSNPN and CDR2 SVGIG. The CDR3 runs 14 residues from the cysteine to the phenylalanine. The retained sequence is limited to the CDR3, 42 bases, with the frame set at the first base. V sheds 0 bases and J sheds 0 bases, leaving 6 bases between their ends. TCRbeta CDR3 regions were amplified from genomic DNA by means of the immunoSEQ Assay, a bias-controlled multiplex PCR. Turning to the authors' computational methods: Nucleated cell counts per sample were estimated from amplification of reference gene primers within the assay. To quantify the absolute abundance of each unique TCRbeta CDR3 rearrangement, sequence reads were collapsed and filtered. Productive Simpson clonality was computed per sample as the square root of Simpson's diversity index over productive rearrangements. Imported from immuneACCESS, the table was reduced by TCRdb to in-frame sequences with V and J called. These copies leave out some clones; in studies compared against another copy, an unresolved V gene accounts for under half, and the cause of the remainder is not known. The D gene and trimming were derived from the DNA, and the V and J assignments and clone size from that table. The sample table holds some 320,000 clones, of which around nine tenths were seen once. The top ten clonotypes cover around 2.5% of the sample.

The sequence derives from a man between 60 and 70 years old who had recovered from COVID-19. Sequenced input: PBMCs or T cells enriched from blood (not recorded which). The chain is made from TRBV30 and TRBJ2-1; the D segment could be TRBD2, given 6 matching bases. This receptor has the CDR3 CAWSVGGSYNEQFF. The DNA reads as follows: TGTGCCTGGAGTGTCGGGGGCTCCTACAATGAGCAGTTCTTC.